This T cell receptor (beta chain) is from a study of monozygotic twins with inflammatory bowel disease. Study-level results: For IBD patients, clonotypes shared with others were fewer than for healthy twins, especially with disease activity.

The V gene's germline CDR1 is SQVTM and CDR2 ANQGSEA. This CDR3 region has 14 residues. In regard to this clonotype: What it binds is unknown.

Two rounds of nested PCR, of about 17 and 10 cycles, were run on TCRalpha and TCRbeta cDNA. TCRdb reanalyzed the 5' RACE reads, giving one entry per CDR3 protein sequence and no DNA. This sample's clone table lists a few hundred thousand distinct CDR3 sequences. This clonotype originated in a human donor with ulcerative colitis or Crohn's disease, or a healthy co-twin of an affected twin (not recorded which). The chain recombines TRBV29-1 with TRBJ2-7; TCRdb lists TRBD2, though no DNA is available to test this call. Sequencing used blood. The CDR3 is CSVDRAPISYEQYF.